This TCR beta chain appears in the sequencing data of a study of T cells in localized non-small cell lung cancer. Details on this clone: Its specificity is unknown.

The CDR3 is made up of 15 amino acids. In germline, CDR1 is WNHNN, CDR2 SYGVQD (reference sequence). The J segment lost 2 bases and the V segment lost 1 base, leaving 4 bases of the junction unmatched. Measured with immunoSEQ multiplex PCR; TCRdb has only the in-frame clones, and not every one. The data contain about 15,000 clones, around 89% of them singletons. Broader study findings: Compared with tumor, uninvolved adjacent lung displayed greater T cell clonality, ranking highest overall. Adjacent lung tissue had a median around 50 of the top 100 clones found in the tumor. Blood T cell density predicted longer survival; adjacent-lung clonality, shorter.

The chain joins TRBV10-1 to TRBJ2-5, with 7 bases identical to TRBD1. Sequencing used peripheral blood mononuclear cells, obtained before any cancer treatment. This clonotype originated in a woman aged 35-70 years with stage III lung adenocarcinoma. Here the CDR3 reads CASSELGQPQETQYF. The CDR3 nucleotides are TGCGCCAGCAGTGAGTTGGGACAGCCTCAAGAGACCCAGTACTTC.